These 32 T cell receptor beta chains share one sample of origin, sequenced in a study of blood T cells in healthy people across ages. Together with a sample-barcoded 5' primer, a J-beta primer mix was included in a second PCR lasting roughly 7 to 11 cycles. TCRdb redid the calling of the 5' RACE reads with MiXCR, one entry per CDR3 protein. The data show approximately 670,000 distinct CDR3 sequences, with about 43% seen just once and 25% to 30% held by the top ten. Sequencing input: blood. The receptors here all came from a man at least 80 years old in good health.

This clonotype was seen ten or more times. The chain links TRBV28 to TRBJ2-7; D gene unclear. Germline V CDR1 and CDR2: MDHEN, SYDVKM. This CDR3 has 12 amino acids. Trimming cost V 5 bases and J 4 bases, with 9 bases left between them. The CDR3 DNA sequence: TGTGCCAGCAGTCCCCCACGTTACGAGCAGTACTTC. Its translation is CASSPPRYEQYF.

A few counts support this clonotype. The chain joins TRBV12-3 or TRBV12-4 to TRBJ2-3; 8 bases align to TRBD1. The CDR3 covers 15 residues. Trimming at V came to 6 bases and at J to 2 bases, leaving 7 bases not matched to a gene. CDR3 coding DNA: TGTGCCAGCAGACTAACAGGGGGATTCACAGATACGCAGTATTTT. It specifies CASRLTGGFTDTQYF.

Comment on this clonotype: A much larger clone differs from this one at a single base, so this may be a read error. The chain carries TRBV10-3 and TRBJ2-7; 12 nucleotides line up with TRBD1. Gene TRBJ2-1 matches the end of the DNA better, so the J call may be wrong. Germline V lookup: CDR1 ENHRY, CDR2 SYGVKD. CDR3 length: 15 residues. DNA for the CDR3: TGTGCCATCAGATCCCCGGGACAGGGGGCCTACGAGCAGTTCTTC. It is translated as CAIRSPGQGAYEQFF.

The count of this clonotype is one. The V and J genes are TRBV20-1 and TRBJ2-1, with TRBD2 identical over 8 bases. V trimming: 3 bases; J trimming: 4 bases; junction bases outside the gene matches: 5. The CDR3 extends over 14 amino acids. The germline gives CDR1 DFQATT, CDR2 SNEGSKA (reference sequence). The CDR3 sequence is CSASGRGVYNEQFF. The CDR3 region has the DNA TGCAGTGCTAGCGGGCGGGGGGTGTACAATGAGCAGTTCTTC.

This clonotype has a handful of counts. The chain couples TRBV3-1 to TRBJ2-3; D gene uncertain. The CDR3 runs 20 residues. Between the trimmed V and J ends, which lost 6 bases and 2 bases, there was a span of 30 bases. The V gene's germline CDR1 is LGHDT and CDR2 YNNKEL (reference sequence). The chain's CDR3 is CASRQSPRVWEPRLTDTQYF. DNA for the CDR3: TGTGCCAGCAGGCAATCCCCAAGGGTGTGGGAACCCCGTCTCACAGATACGCAGTATTTT.

V usage is TRBV6-1 and J usage is TRBJ1-4; D is unclear. The germline V and J ends were trimmed by 4 bases and 8 bases, with 14 bases remaining between them. Germline V lookup: CDR1 MNHNS, CDR2 SASEGT. This CDR3 spans 14 amino acids. The CDR3 nucleotides are TGTGCCAGCAGTGCACAGAGGATTGGCGAAAAACTGTTTTTT. As protein: CASSAQRIGEKLFF.

A few counts support this clonotype. The gene calls are TRBV24-1 and TRBJ1-1; D not certain. The length of the CDR3 is 13 residues. Germline CDR1 KGHDR, CDR2 SFDVKD. Trimming shortened V by 10 bases and J by 1 base, and 12 bases separated the two germline ends. The CDR3 coding sequence is TGTGCCACTAGCCGAGGGAAGAACACTGAAGCTTTCTTT. It yields the protein CATSRGKNTEAFF.

In this sample, this clonotype turned up a few times. This chain connects TRBV20-1 to TRBJ2-1, with D perhaps TRBD1 (6 bases). Trimming shortened V by 2 bases and J by 10 bases, and 24 bases separated the two germline ends. CDR1 is DFQATT, CDR2 SNEGSKA, per germline (reference sequence). This CDR3 is built from 16 residues. The CDR3: CSARQGSIPNRDEQFF. The CDR3 nucleotides read TGCAGTGCTAGACAGGGGAGTATTCCGAACAGGGACGAGCAGTTCTTC.

The chain combines TRBV6-2 or TRBV6-3 with TRBJ2-7; 10 bases map to TRBD2. CDR3 size: 18 residues. Looked up from germline, CDR1 is MNHEY and CDR2 is SVGEGT. The junction had 19 bases not matched to a gene; V was cut back by 11 bases and J by 0 bases. As DNA, the CDR3 is TGTGCCGCTGGATCCTCATTAGCGGGGGGTCCCATCTCCTACGAGCAGTACTTC. It yields the protein CAAGSSLAGGPISYEQYF.

The gene calls are TRBV20-1 and TRBJ2-3, with TRBD1 identical over 8 bases. Germline assignment: CDR1 DFQATT and CDR2 SNEGSKA (reference sequence). The CDR3 runs to 15 residues. The J segment lost 2 bases and the V segment lost 8 bases, leaving 12 bases of the junction unmatched. CDR3 sequence reads: CSTLGQGGSTDTQYF. As DNA, the CDR3 is TGCAGTACTCTCGGACAGGGCGGATCCACAGATACGCAGTATTTT.

The rearrangement joins TRBV28 to TRBJ2-4, with 9 nucleotides matching TRBD2. The DNA matches TRBJ2-7 better at its end, which makes the J call doubtful. The CDR3 runs to 15 residues. Germline V gene sequence: CDR1 MDHEN, CDR2 SYDVKM. CDR3 amino acids: CASSLFRTSVYEQYF. CDR3 DNA sequence: TGTGCCAGCAGTTTATTCAGGACTAGCGTCTACGAGCAGTACTTC.

On this clonotype: The junction differs from germline at one of its ends, possibly a read error. This sequence joins TRBV18 and TRBJ1-1, with 7 bases that match TRBD1. The CDR3 contains 15 residues. Germline V CDR1 and CDR2: KGHSH, LQKENI. In nucleotides, the CDR3 is TGTGCCAGTTCACCGCCGACAGGGTACAACCCTGAAGCTTTCTTT. It codes for CASSPPTGYNPEAFF.

This clonotype was counted only a few times. The rearrangement uses TRBV5-1 and TRBJ2-1; 9 nucleotides match TRBD1. Trimming at V came to 0 bases and at J to 5 bases, leaving 6 bases not matched to a gene. The CDR3 runs to 16 residues. The germline V gene has CDR1 SGHRS and CDR2 YFSETQ. CDR3 bases: TGCGCCAGCAGCTTGGGGACAGGGGTGGTAAACAATGAGCAGTTCTTC. It is translated as CASSLGTGVVNNEQFF.

The V call is TRBV4-3, the J call TRBJ2-7; D is perhaps TRBD1 (6 bases). The CDR3 runs 13 residues. The V end was cut by 3 bases, the J end by 4 bases, with 10 bases between. From germline, CDR1 is LGHNA and CDR2 YSLEER. Here the CDR3 DNA reads TGCGCCAGCAGCCAGAGGACAGAGTACGAGCAGTACTTC. This gives the protein CASSQRTEYEQYF.

The chain is built from TRBV20-1 and TRBJ2-1; D ambiguous. Germline CDR1 and CDR2: DFQATT and SNEGSKA (reference sequence). V dropped 2 bases and J dropped 0 bases, with 8 bases sitting between them. This CDR3 is built from 14 residues. The CDR3 loop reads CSARRSSSYNEQFF. In DNA form, the CDR3 reads TGCAGTGCTAGAAGGTCCAGCTCCTACAATGAGCAGTTCTTC.

V and J are TRBV29-1 and TRBJ2-1, with D possibly matching TRBD2 (5 bases). The germline V and J ends were trimmed by 8 bases and 4 bases, with 15 bases remaining between them. CDR1 is SQVTM and CDR2 is ANQGSEA in the germline V gene. This CDR3 has 13 amino acids. CDR3 sequence: CSTGRTPYNEQFF. DNA for the CDR3: TGCAGCACCGGCCGGACTCCTTACAATGAGCAGTTCTTC.

This chain links TRBV9 with TRBJ2-3; no clear D gene. The germline gives CDR1 SGDLS, CDR2 YYNGEE. V lost 0 bases, J lost 1 base, and 6 bases lay in between. The CDR3 totals 14 residues. The CDR3 region is CASSVEVGTDTQYF. The CDR3, as DNA: TGTGCCAGCAGCGTAGAGGTAGGCACAGATACGCAGTATTTT.

The sample holds many counts of this clonotype. V gene TRBV29-1 combines with J gene TRBJ2-1, with TRBD1 matching 10 bases. Germline loops: CDR1 SQVTM, CDR2 ANQGSEA. CDR3 length: 14 residues. The ends lost 8 bases at V and 3 bases at J; junction bases unmatched: 7. CDR3: CSIQTGGFYNEQFF. The CDR3 coding sequence is TGCAGCATCCAGACAGGGGGCTTCTACAATGAGCAGTTCTTC.

This clonotype was observed a handful of times. The chain is built from TRBV20-1 and TRBJ2-1; D is unresolved. The CDR3 contains 11 residues. CDR1 DFQATT and CDR2 SNEGSKA come from the germline V gene (reference sequence). V was trimmed by 0 bases and J by 7 bases, leaving 4 bases between them. The CDR3 sequence is CSARDENEQFF. CDR3 bases: TGCAGTGCTAGAGATGAAAATGAGCAGTTCTTC.

This clonotype is a singleton in its sample. The rearrangement uses TRBV5-1 and TRBJ2-7; D is possibly TRBD1 (5 bases). The closer fit of TRBJ2-5 to the DNA end suggests the J call may be wrong. Germline CDR1 and CDR2: SGHRS and YFSETQ. The CDR3 is 16 amino acids. The CDR3: CASSLGPAGRQETQYF. The CDR3 DNA reads TGCGCCAGCAGCTTGGGTCCCGCAGGGCGACAAGAGACCCAGTACTTC.

The gene calls are TRBV6-2 or TRBV6-3 and TRBJ1-4; D remains ambiguous. The V end lost 4 bases, the J end lost 2 bases, and 11 bases lay between the germline ends. CDR1 is MNHEY and CDR2 is SVGEGT in the germline V gene. The CDR3 totals 15 residues. The CDR3 bases are TGTGCCAGCAGTTGGGATGCTCTCACTAATGAAAAACTGTTTTTT. Translating gives CASSWDALTNEKLFF.

The V and J genes are TRBV4-3 and TRBJ2-6; D ambiguous. Germline CDR1 and CDR2: LGHNA and YSLEER. The CDR3 has 13 amino acids. Trimming stripped 5 bases from V and 3 bases from J, with 5 bases between. The chain's CDR3 is CASSVGGANVLTF. CDR3 sequence (DNA): TGCGCCAGCAGCGTCGGTGGGGCCAACGTCCTGACTTTC.

This clonotype has only a few counts. The gene calls are TRBV7-2 and TRBJ1-4; no reliable D call. V lost 0 bases to trimming and J lost 7 bases, with 9 bases between them. This CDR3 is 14 amino acids long. Germline V gene data show CDR1 as SGHTA and CDR2 as FQGNSA. CDR3 loop: CASSLAGRPEKLFF. The CDR3 nucleotides are TGTGCCAGCAGCTTAGCAGGGAGACCTGAAAAACTGTTTTTT. The complete variable domain, with remaining parts taken from reference TRBV7-2 and TRBJ1-4, reads GAGVSQSPSNKVTEKGKDVELRCDPISGHTALYWYRQSLGQGLEFLIYFQGNSAPDKSGLPSDRFSAERTGGSVSTLTIQRTQQEDSAVYLCASSLAGRPEKLFFGSGTQLSVL.

This clonotype has more than one count but fewer than ten. This chain connects TRBV18 to TRBJ2-1; tentatively, D is TRBD2 (6 bases). Germline V gives CDR1 KGHSH, CDR2 LQKENI. There are 12 residues in the CDR3. Deletions cut 8 bases from V and 5 bases from J, with 10 bases between. The DNA of the CDR3 is TGTGCCAGCAGTCCGGGGGACAATGAGCAGTTCTTC. Amino acids: CASSPGDNEQFF.

The chain recombines TRBV7-9 with TRBJ1-2; tentatively, D is TRBD1 (5 bases). The germline V gene has CDR1 SEHNR and CDR2 FQNEAQ (reference sequence). This CDR3 has 13 residues. Trimming stripped 4 bases from V and 7 bases from J, with 13 bases between. In DNA, the CDR3 is TGTGCCAGCAGCTCCCAGGGATCGGGTGGCTACACCTTC. Translated: CASSSQGSGGYTF. Combining the CDR3 with reference TRBV7-9 and TRBJ1-2 gives the whole variable domain DTGVSQNPRHKITKRGQNVTFRCDPISEHNRLYWYRQTLGQGPEFLTYFQNEAQLEKSRLLSDRFSAERPKGSFSTLEIQRTEQGDSAMYLCASSSQGSGGYTFGSGTRLTVV.

This clonotype has at least ten counts. The gene calls are TRBV7-6 and TRBJ1-2; 7 bases line up with TRBD1. CDR1 and CDR2 (germline): SGHVS, FNYEAQ. J lost 6 bases, V lost 2 bases, and 9 bases had no gene match. The CDR3 contains 15 residues. Here the CDR3 reads CASSLRPTGNHGYTF. As DNA, the CDR3 is TGTGCCAGCAGCTTACGCCCGACAGGGAATCATGGCTACACCTTC.

This clonotype has at least ten counts. The rearrangement uses TRBV5-1 and TRBJ2-5, with D hard to call. From germline, CDR1 is SGHRS and CDR2 YFSETQ. This CDR3 spans 16 amino acids. Trimming stripped 4 bases from V and 4 bases from J, with 20 bases between. In DNA, the CDR3 is TGCGCCAGCAGCCCGCCGGTTGGTGTAGCTGGAGAGACCCAGTACTTC. This codes for CASSPPVGVAGETQYF.

This clonotype occurred a few times. The chain employs TRBV2 and TRBJ2-1, with TRBD1 identical over 8 bases. Germline trimming cut 4 bases from V and 7 bases from J; bases unmatched to any gene: 9. CDR1 SNHLY and CDR2 FYNNEI come from the germline V gene. The CDR3 has 15 residues. CDR3 region: CASSAQGQAKNEQFF. The CDR3 coding sequence is TGTGCCAGCAGTGCCCAGGGACAGGCCAAAAATGAGCAGTTCTTC.

This clonotype has a count of ten or more. The chain has TRBV29-1 and TRBJ1-2; TRBD1 matches 9 bases. Germline CDR1 is SQVTM and CDR2 is ANQGSEA. The CDR3 length is 13 residues. V dropped 5 bases and J dropped 8; count of bases not matched to a gene: 9. The CDR3: CSVLAGTGRGYTF. Here the CDR3 DNA reads TGCAGCGTTTTAGCCGGGACAGGGAGAGGCTACACCTTC. Full variable domain (remainder filled in from reference TRBV29-1 and TRBJ1-2): SAVISQKPSRDICQRGTSLTIQCQVDSQVTMMFWYRQQPGQSLTLIATANQGSEATYESGFVIDKFPISRPNLTFSTLTVSNMSPEDSSIYLCSVLAGTGRGYTFGSGTRLTVV.

V is TRBV20-1 and J is TRBJ2-5; 11 bases map to TRBD2. Germline values: CDR1 DFQATT, CDR2 SNEGSKA (reference sequence). The V gene end was trimmed by 5 bases and the J gene end by 2 bases; junction bases not matched to a gene: 4. This CDR3 spans 14 amino acids. CDR3 loop: CSAFRTSGQETQYF. CDR3 coding DNA: TGCAGTGCTTTTAGGACTAGCGGGCAAGAGACCCAGTACTTC.

The chain is built from TRBV7-2 and TRBJ2-5; 8 bases are a match to TRBD1. V gave up 7 bases and J gave up 2 bases; unmatched junction bases: 12. Per germline, CDR1 SGHTA and CDR2 FQGNSA. The CDR3 runs to 16 residues. Here the CDR3 DNA reads TGTGCCAGCAAGCCTTACCGACAGGGGAGGCAAGAGACCCAGTACTTC. Translation: CASKPYRQGRQETQYF.

This chain links TRBV4-1 with TRBJ2-3, with 7 bases fitting TRBD2. J lost 3 bases, V lost 3 bases, and 0 bases had no gene match. Germline-derived CDR1 and CDR2 are MGHRA and YSYEKL. The CDR3 runs 13 residues. The CDR3 is CASSQRGTDTQYF. For the CDR3, the DNA is TGCGCCAGCAGCCAGCGGGGGACAGATACGCAGTATTTT.